This record concerns one TCR beta chain sequence. These data originate in a study of blood T cell repertoires in COVID-19. Study-level background: COVID-19 samples, acute and convalescent, were from the United States, Italy and Spain. PBMCs, B-cell-depleted T cells, or T cells were the source of the cDNA or gDNA that made up the material.

Looked up from germline, CDR1 is SGHRS and CDR2 is YFSETQ. CDR3 length equals 16 residues. Trimming took 7 bases from V and 8 from J; bases not matched to a gene: 12. Per the original data handling: Amplification of reference gene primers was used by the study to estimate nucleated cell counts. Data came from immunoSEQ multiplex PCR; TCRdb stores just in-frame clones and leaves some out. V and J calls and clone size are those listed in that table; D and trimming were worked out from the DNA. This sample has roughly 140,000 clones, with 70% to 90% found just once. The clonotype was recovered from a man aged 65 to 79 with acute or convalescent COVID-19. The sample comprised peripheral blood. V usage is TRBV5-1 and J usage is TRBJ2-1; 13 nucleotides align to TRBD2. In DNA, the CDR3 is TGCGCCAGCGGGATATACGGGACTAGCGGGACGGATGAGCAGTTCTTC. As protein: CASGIYGTSGTDEQFF.